The 17 T cell receptor beta chains in this list originate from one sample, sequenced in a study of T cells after yellow fever vaccination. MiXCR, applied by TCRdb to the 5' RACE reads, yields one record per CDR3 protein. The data contain 250,000 to 400,000 distinct CDR3 sequences, about 4% of them singletons. Source: PBMCs, taken 5 days after the yellow fever booster vaccination. These receptors originate from a man between 18 and 35 years old who received the YFV17D yellow fever vaccine.

There are a few counts of this clonotype. The J gene is TRBJ2-3, the V gene TRBV5-4; D possibly uses TRBD1 or TRBD2 (5 bases each). From germline, CDR1 is SGHNT and CDR2 YYREEE (reference sequence). There are 15 residues in the CDR3. V was pared by 0 bases and J by 4 bases, with 12 bases between. The CDR3 loop reads CASSLGGTAADTQYF. The CDR3 DNA sequence: TGTGCCAGCAGCTTGGGGGGGACCGCTGCAGATACGCAGTATTTT.

This clonotype has a handful of counts. The chain has TRBV4-3 and TRBJ1-2; D might be TRBD1 (5 bases). This CDR3 is built from 15 residues. The ends were cut back, 0 bases at V and 4 bases at J, with 12 bases in the middle. Germline assignment: CDR1 LGHNA and CDR2 YSLEER. This CDR3 is CASSQEEGTSYGYTF. CDR3 in DNA: TGCGCCAGCAGCCAAGAAGAGGGGACGAGCTATGGCTACACCTTC.

The J gene is TRBJ2-3, the V gene TRBV5-1; 9 nucleotides align to TRBD1. Germline V CDR1 and CDR2: SGHRS, YFSETQ. The CDR3 covers 18 residues. V lost 4 bases and J lost 5; bases outside the gene matches: 17. The CDR3 is CASSRSSGQGRLRDTQYF. The CDR3 region has the DNA TGCGCCAGCAGCCGAAGCTCGGGACAGGGAAGGTTGAGAGATACGCAGTATTTT.

This clonotype was recorded a few times. The J gene is TRBJ1-1, the V gene TRBV3-1, with 7 bases that match TRBD1. Trimming at V came to 2 bases and at J to 4 bases, leaving 4 bases not matched to a gene. This CDR3 contains 14 residues. In germline, CDR1 is LGHDT, CDR2 YNNKEL (reference sequence). CDR3 protein: CASSQSDRATEAFF. CDR3 in DNA: TGTGCCAGCAGCCAAAGCGACAGGGCCACTGAAGCTTTCTTT.

The chain combines TRBV12-3 or TRBV12-4 with TRBJ1-3, with D unresolved. Trimming cost V 2 bases and J 1 base, with 6 bases left between them. This CDR3 comprises 14 residues. The CDR3: CASSLLGSGNTIYF. The CDR3 DNA reads as TGTGCCAGCAGTTTACTTGGATCTGGAAACACCATATATTTT.

V and J are TRBV10-3 and TRBJ2-7, with 10 bases identical to TRBD1. Looked up from germline, CDR1 is ENHRY and CDR2 is SYGVKD. The CDR3 totals 15 residues. The junction had 5 bases not matched to a gene; V was cut back by 0 bases and J by 6 bases. The CDR3 region has the DNA TGTGCCATCAGTGAGTCGAGGGACAGGGGATTCGAGCAGTACTTC. Its translation is CAISESRDRGFEQYF.

The rearrangement joins TRBV12-3 or TRBV12-4 to TRBJ1-3, with D perhaps matching TRBD1 (6 bases). The CDR3 has 16 residues. Trimming left V 4 bases short and J 0 bases short, with 13 bases between. DNA for the CDR3: TGTGCCAGCAGTTCCCCAGGGGCGTCCTCTGGAAACACCATATATTTT. This sequence encodes CASSSPGASSGNTIYF.

In its sample, this clonotype was seen many times. This chain joins TRBV20-1 and TRBJ2-1; D not resolved. Between the trimmed V and J ends, which lost 8 bases and 2 bases, there was a span of 10 bases. This CDR3 is built from 12 residues. CDR1 and CDR2 from the germline V gene are DFQATT and SNEGSKA (reference sequence). CDR3 loop: CSLPEPYNEQFF. CDR3 nucleotide sequence: TGCAGTCTTCCAGAGCCCTACAATGAGCAGTTCTTC.

The chain combines TRBV25-1 with TRBJ1-2; weak D call: TRBD1 (5 bases). The CDR3 sequence is 13 residues long. CDR1 and CDR2 from the germline V gene are MGHDK and SYGVNS. V lost 7 bases to trimming and J lost 7 bases, with 16 bases between them. CDR3 in DNA: TGTGCCAGCACCCCACAGGAGGGGATTGGCTACACCTTC. Its translation is CASTPQEGIGYTF.

The rearrangement joins TRBV11-2 to TRBJ2-4, with TRBD1 as a possible D gene (7 bases). Germline values: CDR1 SGHAT, CDR2 FQNNGV. V lost 2 bases and J 1 base, leaving 12 bases between the germline ends. The CDR3 has 16 amino acids. The CDR3 protein is CASSLPRGAAKNIQYF. Here the CDR3 DNA reads TGTGCCAGCAGCTTACCCAGGGGGGCGGCCAAAAACATTCAGTACTTC.

V usage is TRBV30 and J usage is TRBJ2-7; D is uncertain. The CDR3 is made up of 12 amino acids. Trimming took off 0 bases at V and 2 bases at J, with 5 bases between the two ends. Germline values: CDR1 GTSNPN, CDR2 SVGIG (reference sequence). The CDR3 DNA follows: TGTGCCTGGAGTGTCGGCGCCTACGAGCAGTACTTC. Protein product: CAWSVGAYEQYF.

This clonotype was seen more than once but under ten times. V and J are TRBV5-5 and TRBJ2-2; TRBD2 matches 7 bases. J was trimmed by 3 bases and V by 2 bases; bases with no gene match: 4. The V gene's germline CDR1 is SGHKS and CDR2 YYEKEE (reference sequence). The CDR3 runs 15 residues. CDR3 residues: CASSFRGDHTGELFF. In nucleotides, the CDR3 is TGTGCCAGCAGCTTCCGGGGGGATCACACCGGGGAGCTGTTTTTT.

This chain connects TRBV4-2 to TRBJ2-7; D remains ambiguous. This CDR3 region has 15 residues. Germline lookup yields CDR1 LGHNA and CDR2 YNFKEQ. Trimming removed 1 base at V and 2 bases at J, with 12 bases between. CDR3 DNA: TGTGCCAGCAGCCAAGCTTCTACAGTTACCTACGAGCAGTACTTC. Translating it yields CASSQASTVTYEQYF.

The table lists this clonotype with a few counts. The chain recombines TRBV7-9 with TRBJ1-5; TRBD1 is a possible D gene (5 bases). CDR3 size: 14 residues. Between the trimmed V and J ends, which lost 5 bases and 6 bases, there was a span of 14 bases. Germline CDR1 reads SEHNR; CDR2 reads FQNEAQ (reference sequence). CDR3 bases: TGTGCCAGCAGCCCCCCAGGGAACACTCAGCCCCAGCATTTT. Its translation is CASSPPGNTQPQHF.

This clonotype was counted at least ten times. The genes are TRBV5-6 and TRBJ1-2; a weak D match, TRBD1 (5 bases). Deletions cut 0 bases from V and 5 bases from J, with 14 bases between. CDR1 and CDR2 from the germline V gene are SGHDT and YYEEEE. The CDR3 consists of 15 residues. CDR3 in amino acids: CASSLDQGGRYGYTF. As DNA, the CDR3 is TGTGCCAGCAGCTTGGACCAGGGCGGACGTTATGGCTACACCTTC.

This clonotype has a count of ten or more. A read error may produce the germline difference seen at one junction end. This chain links TRBV5-1 with TRBJ2-1; TRBD2 matches 9 bases. CDR1 SGHRS and CDR2 YFSETQ come from the germline V gene. The CDR3 runs to 14 residues. The CDR3 spells CASSLAGGPNEQFF. The CDR3 DNA reads as TGCGCCAGCAGTTTGGCGGGGGGGCCTAATGAGCAGTTCTTC.

This clonotype was recorded a few times. The chain employs TRBV11-2 and TRBJ2-5; D unresolved. The germline V gene encodes CDR1 SGHAT and CDR2 FQNNGV. The CDR3 has 14 amino acids. The V end lost 5 bases, the J end lost 8 bases, and 18 bases lay between the germline ends. The CDR3 is CASSHTAPRSTQYF. In nucleotides, the CDR3 is TGTGCCAGCAGCCACACCGCACCCCGGTCCACCCAGTACTTC.